Following are 25 T cell receptor beta chains from one sample sequenced in a study of blood T cells in healthy people across ages. A second PCR, run for about 6 to 12 cycles, used a sample-barcoded 5' primer plus a J-beta primer mix. Using its own MiXCR run on the 5' RACE reads, TCRdb lists one record per CDR3 protein. The sample contains more than 750,000 distinct CDR3 sequences, 25% to 30% of which appear only once. The sample was also linked to a second study, of T cells of mothers and their children.

Sequenced: blood. The source is a woman in her 40s in good health.

The sample holds many counts of this clonotype. The chain joins TRBV7-2 to TRBJ2-7; 7 nucleotides align to TRBD1. The CDR3 extends over 14 amino acids. CDR1 is SGHTA, CDR2 FQGNSA, per germline. Trimming took 4 bases from V and 1 from J; bases not matched to a gene: 4. Written as DNA, the CDR3 is TGTGCCAGCAGCTCGGGACAGAATTCCTACGAGCAGTACTTC. This gives the protein CASSSGQNSYEQYF.

V and J are TRBV20-1 and TRBJ2-7; unclear D gene. Trimming cost V 4 bases and J 3 bases, with 22 bases left between them. The CDR3 spans 16 residues. Per germline, CDR1 DFQATT and CDR2 SNEGSKA (reference sequence). The chain's CDR3 is CSATLGSRLEDYEQYF. CDR3 in DNA: TGCAGTGCTACTCTAGGGTCGCGGCTAGAGGACTACGAGCAGTACTTC.

The chain recombines TRBV9 with TRBJ1-2, with D unclear. Germline V lookup: CDR1 SGDLS, CDR2 YYNGEE. Trimming stripped 3 bases from V and 0 bases from J, with 15 bases between. This CDR3 region has 16 residues. This CDR3 is CASSASRDPSNYGYTF. Here the CDR3 DNA reads TGTGCCAGCAGCGCGAGCCGGGATCCTTCTAACTATGGCTACACCTTC.

The table lists this clonotype with a few counts. V usage is TRBV5-1 and J usage is TRBJ1-2; tentative D call: TRBD1 (5 bases). CDR1 is SGHRS, CDR2 YFSETQ, per germline. Trimming took 4 bases from V and 4 from J, leaving 14 bases between them. The CDR3 spans 14 residues. The chain's CDR3 is CASSRDGEGYGYTF. CDR3 sequence (DNA): TGCGCCAGCAGCCGGGACGGGGAGGGCTATGGCTACACCTTC.

This clonotype is a singleton in its sample. The chain uses TRBV6-4 and TRBJ2-5; 7 nucleotides match TRBD2. The CDR3 spans 12 residues. With V trimmed by 5 bases and J by 7 bases, 4 bases remained unmatched. Germline V gene data show CDR1 as MRHNA and CDR2 as SNTAGT. The CDR3 loop is CASSPVAGTQYF. The CDR3 coding sequence is TGTGCCAGCAGTCCTGTAGCGGGGACCCAGTACTTC.

At least ten counts were recorded for this clonotype. The genes are TRBV15 and TRBJ2-1, with a tentative D call TRBD1 (6 bases). V lost 0 bases to trimming and J lost 8 bases, with 17 bases between them. This CDR3 comprises 16 residues. Germline values: CDR1 LNHNV, CDR2 YYDKDF (reference sequence). This chain's CDR3 is CATSRDSFMTGHEQFF. The CDR3 bases are TGTGCCACCAGCAGAGATTCCTTCATGACAGGCCATGAGCAGTTCTTC. The whole variable domain, filled in from reference TRBV15 and TRBJ2-1, reads DAMVIQNPRYQVTQFGKPVTLSCSQTLNHNVMYWYQQKSSQAPKLLFHYYDKDFNNEADTPDNFQSRRPNTSFCFLDIRSPGLGDTAMYLCATSRDSFMTGHEQFFGPGTRLTVL.

This clonotype has a count of ten or more. The V gene is TRBV5-1, the J gene TRBJ2-7; perhaps TRBD1 as D (6 bases). CDR1 is SGHRS, CDR2 YFSETQ, per germline. CDR3 length: 14 residues. V lost 1 base, J lost 3 bases, and 11 bases lay in between. CDR3 loop: CASSLKGGVYEQYF. The CDR3 nucleotides read TGCGCCAGCAGCTTGAAAGGGGGTGTCTACGAGCAGTACTTC.

This clonotype was observed a few times. The chain employs TRBV28 and TRBJ2-3; D is uncertain. Trimming shortened V by 2 bases and J by 2 bases, and 14 bases separated the two germline ends. There are 16 residues in the CDR3. The germline V gene encodes CDR1 MDHEN and CDR2 SYDVKM. CDR3 amino acids: CASSLGSHTPTDTQYF. CDR3 sequence (DNA): TGTGCCAGCAGTTTAGGTTCACACACCCCCACAGATACGCAGTATTTT.

The rearrangement joins TRBV12-3 or TRBV12-4 to TRBJ1-1, with D unresolved. The CDR3 contains 14 residues. V was cut by 3 bases and J by 8 bases, with 16 bases left in between. The CDR3 nucleotides read TGTGCCAGCAGTTTTGGGCAGTCAGATCCCGAAGCTTTCTTT. Translated: CASSFGQSDPEAFF.

This clonotype was picked up one time. V and J are TRBV5-5 and TRBJ1-3, with D uncertain. The V end lost 2 bases, the J end lost 0 bases, and 6 bases lay between the germline ends. Germline V gives CDR1 SGHKS, CDR2 YYEKEE (reference sequence). This CDR3 contains 14 residues. CDR3: CASSFLNSGNTIYF. CDR3 sequence (DNA): TGTGCCAGCAGCTTTCTGAACTCTGGAAACACCATATATTTT.

This clonotype occurred many times. The chain recombines TRBV9 with TRBJ2-7; 10 bases line up with TRBD1. The ends lost 0 bases at V and 4 bases at J; junction bases unmatched: 4. From germline, CDR1 is SGDLS and CDR2 YYNGEE. The CDR3 loop spans 15 amino acids. In DNA, the CDR3 is TGTGCCAGCAGCGTAGGCGGACAGGGGGGATACGAGCAGTACTTC. This codes for CASSVGGQGGYEQYF.

The rearrangement links TRBV2 to TRBJ1-2, with 8 bases that match TRBD1. The J segment lost 6 bases and the V segment lost 7 bases, leaving 10 bases of the junction unmatched. Germline lookup yields CDR1 SNHLY and CDR2 FYNNEI. This CDR3 spans 14 amino acids. CDR3 amino acids: CASNTYDRGNGYTF. DNA for the CDR3: TGTGCCAGCAATACCTACGACAGGGGCAATGGCTACACCTTC.

About this clonotype: Since a much larger clone is just one base distant, this may be a read error. The CDR3 coding sequence is TGCGTCAGCAGCTTGGAGGACAGCTACCAAGAGACCCAGTACTTC. Amino acid sequence: CVSSLEDSYQETQYF. The gene calls are TRBV5-1 and TRBJ2-5; TRBD1 might be the D (6 bases). Germline assignment: CDR1 SGHRS and CDR2 YFSETQ. This CDR3 has 15 amino acids. The variable domain in full, with the rest retrieved from reference TRBV5-1 and TRBJ2-5, is KAGVTQTPRYLIKTRGQQVTLSCSPISGHRSVSWYQQTPGQGLQFLFEYFSETQRNKGNFPGRFSGRQFSNSRSEMNVSTLELGDSALYLCVSSLEDSYQETQYFGPGTRLLVL.

With regard to this clonotype: One end of the junction fails to match germline, which may point to a read error. The V and J genes are TRBV6-5 and TRBJ1-6; TRBD1 agrees at 7 bases. The germline V gene encodes CDR1 MNHEY and CDR2 SVGAGI. CDR3 size: 14 residues. CDR3 residues: CASRAGGYNAPLHF. In nucleotides, the CDR3 is TGTGCCAGCAGAGCAGGGGGGTATAATGCACCCCTCCACTTT.

V is TRBV20-1 and J is TRBJ2-4; D is ambiguous. The DNA end is more similar to TRBJ2-7, so the J call may be wrong. CDR1 and CDR2 from the germline V gene are DFQATT and SNEGSKA (reference sequence). The CDR3 loop spans 15 amino acids. CDR3 DNA: TGCAGTGCTAATCTCACAAGTCGAGGAACCTACGAGCAGTACTTC. It encodes CSANLTSRGTYEQYF.

In its sample, this clonotype was seen many times. The V gene is TRBV11-2, the J gene TRBJ2-5; unclear D gene. V lost 5 bases, J lost 0 bases, and 13 bases lay in between. This CDR3 region has 15 residues. Germline V CDR1 and CDR2: SGHAT, FQNNGV. CDR3 sequence reads: CASSHLLQNQETQYF. The DNA of the CDR3 is TGTGCCAGCAGCCATCTCTTACAGAACCAAGAGACCCAGTACTTC. Together with reference TRBV11-2 and TRBJ2-5, the CDR3 gives the full variable domain: EAGVAQSPRYKIIEKRQSVAFWCNPISGHATLYWYQQILGQGPKLLIQFQNNGVVDDSQLPKDRFSAERLKGVDSTLKIQPAKLEDSAVYLCASSHLLQNQETQYFGPGTRLLVL.

Ten or more counts support this clonotype. V is TRBV5-1 and J is TRBJ2-3, with 9 bases identical to TRBD1. Per the germline V gene, CDR1 is SGHRS and CDR2 is YFSETQ. The CDR3 length is 15 residues. V lost 4 bases and J lost 1; bases outside the gene matches: 4. The CDR3 DNA reads as TGCGCCAGCAGCGAGGGACAGGGAGGCACAGATACGCAGTATTTT. Translation gives CASSEGQGGTDTQYF.

There are many counts of this clonotype. The CDR3 loop is CASSFDLRLGANVLTF. The CDR3 nucleotides are TGTGCCAGCAGCTTTGATCTCCGTCTTGGGGCCAACGTCCTGACTTTC. V is TRBV7-9 and J is TRBJ2-6; D unresolved. Germline V gives CDR1 SEHNR, CDR2 FQNEAQ (reference sequence). The CDR3 totals 16 residues. Trimming cost V 3 bases and J 3 bases, with 12 bases left between them.

Ten or more counts support this clonotype. The chain uses TRBV20-1 and TRBJ2-1, with 7 positions matching TRBD2. The CDR3 has 16 amino acids. J lost 2 bases, V lost 0 bases, and 7 bases had no gene match. Germline lookup yields CDR1 DFQATT and CDR2 SNEGSKA (reference sequence). The CDR3 coding sequence is TGCAGTGCTAGAGATTTCTGGGCGGGGGCCTACAATGAGCAGTTCTTC. Its protein product is CSARDFWAGAYNEQFF.

This clonotype has ten or more counts. This sequence joins TRBV20-1 and TRBJ2-1; 16 positions match TRBD2. CDR1 DFQATT and CDR2 SNEGSKA come from the germline V gene (reference sequence). The CDR3 spans 14 residues. Trimming took 1 base from V and 14 from J; bases not matched to a gene: 5. The CDR3 nucleotides are TGCAGTGCTAGAGCCGGGACTAGCGGGGGGGCAAAGTTCTTC. Its translation: CSARAGTSGGAKFF.

The chain has TRBV12-3 or TRBV12-4 and TRBJ2-5; D not resolved. TRBJ2-7 matches the DNA end more closely, so the J call is doubtful. The CDR3 is made up of 12 amino acids. CDR3 in DNA: TGTGCCAGCAGGGATAACTACTACGAGCAGTACTTC. It specifies CASRDNYYEQYF.

The CDR3 nucleotides are TGCGCCAGCAGCTTGGGTCTGGGACGAGCCGCCTACGAGCAGTACTTC. Translation: CASSLGLGRAAYEQYF. This chain joins TRBV5-1 and TRBJ2-7; D tentatively reads TRBD1 or TRBD2 (5 bases each). The CDR3 runs 16 residues. Germline CDR1 is SGHRS and CDR2 is YFSETQ. The V gene lost 0 bases and the J gene lost 2 bases, with 15 bases spanning the gap.

The chain joins TRBV19 to TRBJ2-5; D is possibly TRBD2 (6 bases). The V gene lost 1 base and the J gene lost 3 bases, with 6 bases spanning the gap. The CDR3 has 13 residues. Germline V gene sequence: CDR1 LNHDA, CDR2 SQIVND (reference sequence). The CDR3 sequence: CASSIAGEETQYF. The CDR3 nucleotides are TGTGCCAGTAGTATAGCGGGAGAAGAGACCCAGTACTTC.

With respect to this clonotype: A junction end diverges from the germline sequence, so it may reflect a read error. The chain uses TRBV15 and TRBJ2-1, with TRBD1 identical over 7 bases. CDR1 is LNHNV, CDR2 YYDKDF, per germline (reference sequence). This CDR3 has 17 amino acids. The DNA of the CDR3 is TGTGCCGCCAGCAGAACAGTGGACAGGAGTCCCTACAATGAGCAGTTCTTC. As protein: CAASRTVDRSPYNEQFF. The full variable domain, with the rest looked up from reference TRBV15 and TRBJ2-1, is DAMVIQNPRYQVTQFGKPVTLSCSQTLNHNVMYWYQQKSSQAPKLLFHYYDKDFNNEADTPDNFQSRRPNTSFCFLDIRSPGLGDTAMYLCAASRTVDRSPYNEQFFGPGTRLTVL.

In regard to this clonotype: A single base separates this from a much larger clone, so it may be a read error. J is TRBJ2-7 and V is TRBV14; D possibly matches TRBD1 or TRBD2 (5 bases each). The V and J ends lost 4 bases and 1 base respectively, with 11 bases between them. The germline V gene has CDR1 SGHDN and CDR2 FVKESK. The CDR3 runs 14 residues. CDR3 sequence reads: CASSRGRRSYEQYF. CDR3 nucleotides: TGTGCCAGCAGCCGGGGACGCAGGTCCTACGAGCAGTACTTC.